Each of the 31 T cell receptor beta chains below was sequenced from the same sample in a study of CD8 T cells in ankylosing spondylitis. TCRdb redid the calling of the 5' RACE reads with MiXCR, one entry per CDR3 protein. Here the sample spans roughly 370,000 distinct CDR3 sequences, approximately 20% being singletons. Findings and limits, study-wide: Ankylosing spondylitis blood appeared to carry a characteristic TCR beta motif of roughly 8 highly homologous variants.

The antigens these receptors bind are not known. The sample comprised blood, either unsorted or a sorted T cell fraction (not recorded which). The receptors were sampled from a male donor with ankylosing spondylitis.

The sample holds a few counts of this clonotype. V is TRBV5-1 and J is TRBJ2-7; D is perhaps TRBD1 (5 bases). The CDR3 covers 14 residues. V lost 4 bases, J lost 2 bases, and 13 bases lay in between. The V gene's germline CDR1 is SGHRS and CDR2 YFSETQ. In nucleotides, the CDR3 is TGCGCCAGCAGCGAAGGCACAGGAACCTACGAGCAGTACTTC. Residues: CASSEGTGTYEQYF.

This clonotype was detected a few times. CDR3 coding DNA: TGCAGTGCTAGAGGGTGGCAGAACCAAGAGACCCAGTACTTC. This gives the protein CSARGWQNQETQYF. This sequence joins TRBV20-1 and TRBJ2-5, with D unclear. CDR1 DFQATT and CDR2 SNEGSKA come from the germline V gene (reference sequence). V lost 1 base, J lost 0 bases, and 9 bases lay in between. The CDR3 sequence is 14 residues long.

This clonotype occurred a few times. Mismatch with germline at one junction end may stem from a read error. This chain links TRBV5-1 with TRBJ1-5; 7 bases are shared with TRBD1. The CDR3 length is 14 residues. In germline, CDR1 is SGHRS, CDR2 YFSETQ. CDR3 DNA: TGTGCCAGCAGCCTCGGGACAGAGAATCAGCCCCAGCATTTT. Translating gives CASSLGTENQPQHF.

The chain recombines TRBV12-3 or TRBV12-4 with TRBJ2-1; 11 bases align to TRBD2. The V segment lost 6 bases and the J segment 3 bases; nucleotides outside the gene matches: 4. This CDR3 has 15 residues. The CDR3 DNA reads as TGTGCCAGCAGAACGCTAGCGGGAGGCTACAATGAGCAGTTCTTC. As protein: CASRTLAGGYNEQFF.

The chain recombines TRBV27 with TRBJ2-1; D not certain. The CDR3 is 15 residues long. CDR1 is MNHEY and CDR2 is SMNVEV in the germline V gene (reference sequence). V lost 3 bases, J lost 2 bases, and 11 bases lay in between. The CDR3 sequence is CASSFLGYPYNEQFF. The CDR3 coding sequence is TGTGCCAGCAGTTTTTTGGGGTACCCCTACAATGAGCAGTTCTTC.

The rearrangement joins TRBV11-3 to TRBJ2-7; 12 positions match TRBD2. Germline CDR1 SGHNT, CDR2 YENEEA. This CDR3 is built from 15 residues. Losses at the gene ends were 5 bases for V and 9 bases for J; bases not matched to a gene: 11. CDR3 sequence reads: CASSPLRLAGVGQYF. DNA for the CDR3: TGTGCCAGCAGCCCTCTACGACTAGCGGGAGTTGGGCAGTACTTC.

This clonotype was counted between two and nine times. The chain recombines TRBV29-1 with TRBJ1-5; 8 bases agree with TRBD1. Trimming took 7 bases from V and 6 from J; bases not matched to a gene: 5. The germline gives CDR1 SQVTM, CDR2 ANQGSEA. The CDR3 totals 12 residues. CDR3 in amino acids: CSAGQGVQPQHF. The CDR3 DNA follows: TGCAGCGCCGGACAGGGTGTTCAGCCCCAGCATTTT.

This sequence joins TRBV20-1 and TRBJ2-5; TRBD2 matches at 16 bases. CDR1 DFQATT and CDR2 SNEGSKA come from the germline V gene (reference sequence). This CDR3 has 17 amino acids. V lost 5 bases and J lost 4; bases outside the gene matches: 10. CDR3 nucleotide sequence: TGCAGTGCTCCGGGGACTAGCGGGAGGGGCCCGGCAGAGACCCAGTACTTC. It yields the protein CSAPGTSGRGPAETQYF.

This clonotype has just a few counts. The chain recombines TRBV2 with TRBJ2-6; D gene unclear. The V gene's germline CDR1 is SNHLY and CDR2 FYNNEI. CDR3 length equals 13 residues. Between the trimmed V and J ends, which lost 5 bases and 4 bases, there was a span of 6 bases. The chain's CDR3 is CASSRAGANVLTF. The CDR3 nucleotides are TGTGCCAGCAGTAGGGCCGGGGCCAACGTCCTGACTTTC.

CDR3 in amino acids: CATSRDVTNTEAFF. CDR3 DNA: TGTGCCACCAGCAGAGATGTCACGAACACTGAAGCTTTCTTT. The V gene is TRBV15, the J gene TRBJ1-1; D is uncertain. V lost 0 bases, J lost 1 base, and 6 bases lay in between. Germline CDR1 is LNHNV and CDR2 is YYDKDF (reference sequence). The CDR3 is 14 residues long.

This clonotype was counted only a few times. The CDR3 is CSSERFTEAFF. CDR3 nucleotide sequence: TGCAGCTCCGAGAGGTTCACTGAAGCTTTCTTT. The chain carries TRBV20-1 and TRBJ1-1; D uncertain. The CDR3 totals 11 residues. Germline values: CDR1 DFQATT, CDR2 SNEGSKA (reference sequence).

CDR3 protein: CASSPPYGASYEQYF. In DNA, the CDR3 is TGTGCCAGCTCACCACCCTACGGGGCCTCCTACGAGCAGTACTTC. The chain employs TRBV18 and TRBJ2-7; either TRBD1 or TRBD2 may fit D (5 bases each). Germline V gene sequence: CDR1 KGHSH, CDR2 LQKENI. Trimming took off 0 bases at V and 0 bases at J, with 9 bases between the two ends. The CDR3 has 15 residues.

The rearrangement joins TRBV19 to TRBJ1-5; unclear D gene. CDR1 and CDR2 from the germline V gene are LNHDA and SQIVND (reference sequence). V shed 7 bases and J shed 2 bases, with 9 bases lying between them. The length of the CDR3 is 13 residues. In DNA, the CDR3 is TGTGCCAGTACTCCGGGTGGCAATCAGCCCCAGCATTTT. This encodes CASTPGGNQPQHF.

V and J are TRBV6-2 or TRBV6-3 and TRBJ2-2, with D maybe TRBD1 (7 bases). The CDR3 has 16 residues. V dropped 11 bases and J dropped 3 bases, with 22 bases sitting between them. The germline gives CDR1 MNHEY, CDR2 SVGEGT. CDR3 loop: CAAGQKGGADTGELFF. As DNA, the CDR3 is TGTGCCGCGGGGCAAAAAGGGGGCGCCGACACCGGGGAGCTGTTTTTT.

About this clonotype: Compared with germline, one end of the junction differs, possibly owing to a read error. This chain links TRBV7-9 with TRBJ2-7, with TRBD2 matching over 8 bases. The CDR3 is 14 amino acids. Germline V gene sequence: CDR1 SEHNR, CDR2 FQNEAQ (reference sequence). The CDR3 nucleotides are TGTGCCAGCGGCTTATCTCCGGGAGGGCGGGAGCAGTACTTC. This codes for CASGLSPGGREQYF.

This chain uses TRBV11-2 with TRBJ1-2; D uncertain. The germline gives CDR1 SGHAT, CDR2 FQNNGV. The CDR3 sequence is 14 residues long. Trimming removed 0 bases at V and 4 bases at J, with 9 bases between. CDR3 loop: CASSLDRQIYGYTF. The DNA for the CDR3 is TGTGCCAGCAGCTTAGATCGTCAGATCTATGGCTACACCTTC.

The chain carries TRBV12-3 or TRBV12-4 and TRBJ2-7, with D perhaps given as TRBD1 or TRBD2 (5 bases each). The germline V and J ends were trimmed by 7 bases and 5 bases, with 12 bases remaining between them. The CDR3 consists of 12 residues. The CDR3 is CASNRVGDEQYF. CDR3 DNA: TGTGCCAGCAACCGCGTGGGGGACGAGCAGTACTTC.

Only a few counts were recorded for this clonotype. J is TRBJ2-4 and V is TRBV5-1, with 7 bases fitting TRBD2. Trimming cost V 0 bases and J 1 base; bases outside gene matches: 4. The germline gives CDR1 SGHRS, CDR2 YFSETQ. The length of the CDR3 is 16 residues. The CDR3 loop reads CASSLVSGAAKNIQYF. In DNA form, the CDR3 reads TGCGCCAGCAGCTTGGTGAGCGGGGCTGCCAAAAACATTCAGTACTTC.

The genes are TRBV29-1 and TRBJ2-3; maybe TRBD2 (7 bases). From germline, CDR1 is SQVTM and CDR2 ANQGSEA. The CDR3 has 14 residues. Trimming took off 4 bases at V and 4 bases at J, with 15 bases between the two ends. CDR3 loop: CSVGGRERADTQYF. In DNA form, the CDR3 reads TGCAGCGTTGGGGGGCGGGAGCGCGCAGATACGCAGTATTTT.

There are many counts of this clonotype. The chain employs TRBV29-1 and TRBJ2-3, with D perhaps TRBD2 (5 bases). V lost 3 bases and J lost 3, with 10 bases in between. CDR1 SQVTM and CDR2 ANQGSEA come from the germline V gene. This CDR3 has 13 residues. In DNA, the CDR3 is TGCAGCGTTGATCGGGATGTGACAGATACGCAGTATTTT. It translates to CSVDRDVTDTQYF.

This clonotype was counted between two and nine times. The chain recombines TRBV28 with TRBJ1-2, with 7 bases matching TRBD1. The CDR3 has 14 residues. The junction had 13 bases not matched to a gene; V was cut back by 8 bases and J by 7 bases. Germline CDR1 and CDR2: MDHEN and SYDVKM. This chain's CDR3 is CASPPPTGFAGYTF. The CDR3 nucleotides read TGTGCCAGCCCCCCCCCGACAGGGTTCGCTGGCTACACCTTC.

The chain carries TRBV4-2 and TRBJ2-2, with D possibly matching TRBD2 (6 bases). Deletions cut 4 bases from V and 3 bases from J, with 15 bases between. CDR3 size: 16 residues. Germline loops: CDR1 LGHNA, CDR2 YNFKEQ. Here the CDR3 DNA reads TGTGCCAGCAGCCCCCATGGAGGGCCTGACACCGGGGAGCTGTTTTTT. Residues: CASSPHGGPDTGELFF.

This clonotype has more than one count but fewer than ten. The V and J genes are TRBV6-5 and TRBJ2-3; 9 bases map to TRBD2. J gave up 4 bases and V 2 bases, and 7 bases lay outside the gene matches. Germline V gives CDR1 MNHEY, CDR2 SVGAGI. CDR3 length equals 16 residues. This CDR3 reads CASSYGASGTPDTQYF. CDR3 sequence (DNA): TGTGCCAGCAGTTACGGAGCTAGCGGGACCCCAGATACGCAGTATTTT.

The J gene is TRBJ2-1, the V gene TRBV3-1; 10 bases line up with TRBD2. This CDR3 spans 16 amino acids. Germline-derived CDR1 and CDR2 are LGHDT and YNNKEL (reference sequence). The V and J ends lost 4 bases and 7 bases, in that order; junction bases with no gene match: 10. The CDR3 reads CASSPMLAGAVNEQFF. The DNA for the CDR3 is TGTGCCAGCAGCCCAATGCTAGCGGGAGCGGTTAATGAGCAGTTCTTC.

The chain is built from TRBV5-1 and TRBJ2-6, with D perhaps TRBD1 (6 bases). The germline gives CDR1 SGHRS, CDR2 YFSETQ. The CDR3 covers 17 residues. The V gene lost 4 bases and the J gene lost 0 bases, with 14 bases spanning the gap. Here the CDR3 DNA reads TGCGCCAGCAGCCCTGGACAGCTTAACTCTGGGGCCAACGTCCTGACTTTC. Its translation is CASSPGQLNSGANVLTF. The full variable domain, in which reference TRBV5-1 and TRBJ2-6 provide the parts outside the CDR3, is KAGVTQTPRYLIKTRGQQVTLSCSPISGHRSVSWYQQTPGQGLQFLFEYFSETQRNKGNFPGRFSGRQFSNSRSEMNVSTLELGDSALYLCASSPGQLNSGANVLTFGAGSRLTVL.

The V and J genes are TRBV6-1 and TRBJ2-2; 8 nucleotides align to TRBD1. This CDR3 has 16 residues. In germline, CDR1 is MNHNS, CDR2 SASEGT. With 4 bases clipped from V and 1 base from J, the junction kept 5 bases outside the gene matches. CDR3 residues: CASSVGTGLNTGELFF. Written as DNA, the CDR3 is TGTGCCAGCAGTGTTGGGACAGGCTTGAACACCGGGGAGCTGTTTTTT.

The chain joins TRBV25-1 to TRBJ1-3; 7 nucleotides align to TRBD1. V lost 4 bases, J lost 3 bases, and 3 bases stayed unmatched. This CDR3 comprises 14 residues. Germline CDR1 and CDR2: MGHDK and SYGVNS. The CDR3 bases are TGTGCCAGCAGTGGGACAGGCCGTGGAAACACCATATATTTT. Protein: CASSGTGRGNTIYF.

This clonotype occurred a few times. The chain has TRBV4-1 and TRBJ1-6, with D possibly matching TRBD1 (5 bases). V shed 0 bases and J shed 5 bases, with 17 bases lying between them. CDR3 length: 18 residues. Germline lookup yields CDR1 MGHRA and CDR2 YSYEKL. CDR3 sequence reads: CASSQEALGTLNNSPLHF. In DNA form, the CDR3 reads TGCGCCAGCAGCCAAGAGGCCCTAGGGACCCTCAATAATTCACCCCTCCACTTT.

Ten or more counts support this clonotype. The rearrangement uses TRBV29-1 and TRBJ2-7, with D tentatively TRBD1 (6 bases). The ends were cut back, 1 base at V and 0 bases at J, with 7 bases in the middle. The CDR3 consists of 13 residues. Germline V gives CDR1 SQVTM, CDR2 ANQGSEA. CDR3 nucleotides: TGCAGCGTTGAAGCGGACAGCTCCTACGAGCAGTACTTC. Residues: CSVEADSSYEQYF.

The genes are TRBV5-6 and TRBJ2-7, with 8 nucleotides matching TRBD2. Germline loops: CDR1 SGHDT, CDR2 YYEEEE. V trimming: 4 bases; J trimming: 2 bases; junction bases outside the gene matches: 8. The CDR3 runs to 15 residues. The CDR3 loop reads CASSAGAGVPYEQYF. CDR3 bases: TGTGCCAGCAGCGCGGGAGCGGGAGTACCCTACGAGCAGTACTTC.

This chain links TRBV11-3 with TRBJ1-6, with D uncertain. From germline, CDR1 is SGHNT and CDR2 YENEEA. With 5 bases removed from V and 4 bases from J, the gap between germline ends came to 9 bases. The CDR3 is 14 amino acids. CDR3 sequence (DNA): TGTGCCAGCAGCCGGACTAATTATAATTCACCCCTCCACTTT. Residues: CASSRTNYNSPLHF.